This T cell receptor beta chain was sequenced during a study of T cells after yellow fever vaccination. Whole-study results and caveats: Detected again after the booster were most primary-vaccination clones, at about 96% CD4 and nearly 90% CD8. Contamination of FACS-sorted repertoires by abundant clonotypes from the bulk population could occur.

The 5'RACE template-switching step produced TCR cDNA and added a universal primer site and UMIs. MiXCR, applied by TCRdb to the 5' RACE reads, yields one record per CDR3 protein. Altogether about 230,000 distinct CDR3 sequences are present, roughly 6.2% being singletons, with the ten largest covering around 1.1%. This clonotype was observed a handful of times. Antigen: not known. This material consisted of CD4+ T cells sorted from PBMCs, taken on the day of the yellow fever booster vaccination. This TCR came from a man aged 25 to 45 who received the YFV17D yellow fever vaccine.

CDR3 residues: CASSDRRSAGPGGDTQYF. The CDR3 nucleotides are TGTGCCAGCAGCGATCGAAGGTCAGCAGGACCGGGGGGGGATACGCAGTATTTT. V and J are TRBV11-2 and TRBJ2-3; 8 positions agree with TRBD2. Germline V CDR1 and CDR2: SGHAT, FQNNGV. After removal of 5 bases from V and 6 bases from J, the junction contained 19 bases not matched to a gene. The CDR3 runs 18 residues.